This TCR beta chain was sequenced during a study of blood T cell repertoires in COVID-19. Sequencing was performed with immunoSEQ multiplex PCR; in TCRdb, only in-frame clones are kept and a portion is missing. The data contain roughly 56,000 clones, over 90% of them singletons. The ends lost 3 bases at V and 1 base at J; junction bases unmatched: 2. Germline CDR1 is SGHNT and CDR2 is YYREEE (reference sequence). The CDR3 is made up of 14 amino acids. The source is a man aged 45-65 years with active COVID-19. The sequencing sample was made of peripheral blood. The V and J genes are TRBV5-4 and TRBJ2-5; 8 bases are a match to TRBD2. The DNA for the CDR3 is TGTGCCAGCAGCTCACTAGCGGCCCAAGAGACCCAGTACTTC. It translates to CASSSLAAQETQYF. The whole variable domain, remainder taken from reference TRBV5-4 and TRBJ2-5, is ETGVTQSPTHLIKTRGQQVTLRCSSQSGHNTVSWYQQALGQGPQFIFQYYREEENGRGNFPPRFSGLQFPNYSSELNVNALELDDSALYLCASSSLAAQETQYFGPGTRLLVL.